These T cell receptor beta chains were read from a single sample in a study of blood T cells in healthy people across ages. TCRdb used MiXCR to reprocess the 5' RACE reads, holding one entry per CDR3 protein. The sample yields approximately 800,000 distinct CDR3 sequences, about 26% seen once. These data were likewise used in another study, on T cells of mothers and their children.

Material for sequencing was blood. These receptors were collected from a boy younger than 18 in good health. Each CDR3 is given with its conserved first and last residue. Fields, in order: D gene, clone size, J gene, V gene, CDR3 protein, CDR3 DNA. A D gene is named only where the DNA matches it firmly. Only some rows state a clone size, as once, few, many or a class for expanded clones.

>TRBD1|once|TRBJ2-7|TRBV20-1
CSARDPGTGYSYEQYF
TGCAGTGCTAGAGATCCCGGGACAGGGTACTCCTACGAGCAGTACTTC
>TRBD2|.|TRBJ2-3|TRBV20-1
CSALTSGNARGAQYF
TGCAGTGCTCTGACTAGCGGGAATGCCCGGGGTGCGCAGTATTTT
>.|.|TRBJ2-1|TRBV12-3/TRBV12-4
CASSGWGAPYNEQFF
TGTGCCAGCAGTGGTTGGGGAGCTCCCTACAATGAGCAGTTCTTC
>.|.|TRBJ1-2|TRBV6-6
CASSYSAGFGDYGYTF
TGTGCCAGCAGTTACTCAGCGGGCTTTGGGGACTATGGCTACACCTTC
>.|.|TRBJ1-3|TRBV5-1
CASSLGDRFNTIYF
TGCGCCAGCAGCTTAGGAGACAGGTTCAACACCATATATTTT
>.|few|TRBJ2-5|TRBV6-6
CASSYPQFWETQYF
TGTGCCAGCAGTTACCCACAGTTCTGGGAGACCCAGTACTTC
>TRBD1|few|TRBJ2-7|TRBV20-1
CSARDLGGQSAYEQYF
TGCAGTGCTAGAGATCTTGGGGGACAGTCTGCCTACGAGCAGTACTTC
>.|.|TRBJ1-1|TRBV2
CASSERSRRNTEAFF
TGTGCCAGCAGTGAACGTTCAAGGAGGAACACTGAAGCTTTCTTT
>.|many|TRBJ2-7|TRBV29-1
CSVEENGAQYF
TGCAGCGTTGAAGAGAACGGGGCGCAGTACTTC
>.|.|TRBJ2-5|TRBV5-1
CASSPGRLRETQYF
TGCGCCAGCAGCCCAGGGAGGTTGAGGGAGACCCAGTACTTC
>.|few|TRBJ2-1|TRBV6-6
CASSSVGLFDEQFF
TGTGCCAGCAGTTCCGTGGGGCTGTTCGATGAGCAGTTCTTC
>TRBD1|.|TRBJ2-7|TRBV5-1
CASSSSTGGYEQYF
TGCGCCAGCAGCTCATCGACAGGGGGCTACGAGCAGTACTTC
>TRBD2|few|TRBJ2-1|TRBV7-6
CASSVNSGTSGGSVDEQFF
TGTGCCAGCAGCGTGAACTCCGGGACTAGCGGGGGGTCGGTCGATGAGCAGTTCTTC
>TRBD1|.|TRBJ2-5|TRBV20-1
CSALRTGEYQETQYF
TGCAGTGCTTTGCGGACAGGAGAGTACCAAGAGACCCAGTACTTC
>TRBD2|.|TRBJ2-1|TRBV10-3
CAISPQRGGHNEQFF
TGTGCCATCAGTCCCCAGCGGGGGGGCCATAATGAGCAGTTCTTC
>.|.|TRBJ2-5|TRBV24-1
CATSDNSHWEKTQYF
TGTGCCACCAGTGATAATAGTCATTGGGAGAAAACCCAGTACTTC
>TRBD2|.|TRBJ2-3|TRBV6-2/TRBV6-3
CASKRTSGGTDTQYF
TGTGCCAGCAAACGGACTAGCGGGGGAACAGATACGCAGTATTTT
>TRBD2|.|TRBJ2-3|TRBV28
CASSMLAGITDTQYF
TGTGCCAGCAGTATGCTAGCGGGGATCACAGATACGCAGTATTTT
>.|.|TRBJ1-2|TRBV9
CASSVGQGNYGYTF
TGTGCCAGCAGCGTAGGGCAAGGGAACTATGGCTACACCTTC
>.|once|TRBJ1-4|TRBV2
CASSASDLEGEKLFF
TGTGCCAGCAGCGCCTCGGACCTAGAGGGTGAAAAACTGTTTTTT